What follows are 14 T cell receptor beta chains derived from one specimen sequenced in a study of cytotoxic CD8 clonotypes in ibrutinib-treated CLL. TCRdb's table, derived via immunoSEQ multiplex PCR, lists solely in-frame clones and lacks some. The sample records approximately 92,000 clones, approximately 77% being singletons. The sequencing used PBMCs, collected after 24 months of ibrutinib treatment. The receptors here all came from a human donor with chronic lymphocytic leukemia.

This clone has a single count. The chain joins TRBV4-1 to TRBJ1-2; no clear D gene. Germline CDR1 reads MGHRA; CDR2 reads YSYEKL. V dropped 1 base and J dropped 4 bases, with 7 bases sitting between them. CDR3 length: 13 residues. The CDR3 region has the DNA TGCGCCAGCAGCCAAGTCCCATCCTATGGCTACACCTTC. Protein sequence: CASSQVPSYGYTF.

This chain uses TRBV19 with TRBJ2-5; no clear D gene. Germline assignment: CDR1 LNHDA and CDR2 SQIVND (reference sequence). The CDR3 length is 12 residues. Trimming left V 1 base short and J 1 base short, with 1 base between. The CDR3 DNA follows: TGTGCCAGTAGTATAGGCCAAGAGACCCAGTACTTC. Amino acids: CASSIGQETQYF.

The V gene is TRBV15, the J gene TRBJ1-4, with 8 bases aligning to TRBD1. The CDR3 has 15 amino acids. V shed 2 bases, J shed 5 bases, and the junction held 4 bases outside the gene matches. Germline CDR1 is LNHNV and CDR2 is YYDKDF (reference sequence). CDR3 region: CATSRLTGENEKLFF. CDR3 nucleotide sequence: TGTGCCACCAGCAGACTGACAGGGGAGAATGAAAAACTGTTTTTT.

The chain is built from TRBV5-1 and TRBJ2-1; 9 nucleotides line up with TRBD2. Germline values: CDR1 SGHRS, CDR2 YFSETQ. The CDR3 extends over 17 amino acids. The J segment lost 3 bases and the V segment lost 0 bases, leaving 7 bases of the junction unmatched. CDR3 region: CASSLGPLSGSYNEQFF. The DNA of the CDR3 is TGCGCCAGCAGCTTGGGGCCACTTAGCGGGAGCTACAATGAGCAGTTCTTC. The full variable domain, in which reference TRBV5-1 and TRBJ2-1 provide the parts outside the CDR3, is KAGVTQTPRYLIKTRGQQVTLSCSPISGHRSVSWYQQTPGQGLQFLFEYFSETQRNKGNFPGRFSGRQFSNSRSEMNVSTLELGDSALYLCASSLGPLSGSYNEQFFGPGTRLTVL.

V is TRBV28 and J is TRBJ2-7; maybe TRBD1 (6 bases). The CDR3 is made up of 12 amino acids. CDR1 and CDR2 (germline): MDHEN, SYDVKM. V was clipped by 5 bases and J by 6 bases, with 11 bases between them. The CDR3 bases are TGTGCCAGCAGTATGACAGGTCGCGAGCAGTACTTC. Translated: CASSMTGREQYF.

The gene calls are TRBV27 and TRBJ2-3; a possible D gene is TRBD1 (6 bases). Germline V gene lookup returns CDR1 MNHEY and CDR2 SMNVEV (reference sequence). The CDR3 covers 15 residues. The V end lost 1 base, the J end lost 7 bases, and 15 bases lay between the germline ends. The CDR3: CASSLLPGAGNTQYF. CDR3 nucleotide sequence: TGTGCCAGCAGTTTATTACCAGGGGCGGGTAATACGCAGTATTTT.

This clone was seen only once. The V gene is TRBV6-4, the J gene TRBJ1-5; 9 positions match TRBD1. J was trimmed by 2 bases and V by 5 bases; bases with no gene match: 1. The CDR3 is 14 residues long. Looked up from germline, CDR1 is MRHNA and CDR2 is SNTAGT. The CDR3 spells CASSRTGGNQPQHF. In DNA, the CDR3 is TGTGCCAGCAGTCGGACAGGGGGCAATCAGCCCCAGCATTTT.

The chain links TRBV30 to TRBJ1-2; D perhaps matches TRBD1 (5 bases). This CDR3 has 15 residues. Germline-derived CDR1 and CDR2 are GTSNPN and SVGIG (reference sequence). V was shortened by 2 bases and J by 7 bases, with 20 bases between the two germline ends. Here the CDR3 reads CAWSLGTQSSGGYTF. The CDR3, as DNA: TGTGCCTGGAGTTTGGGGACCCAGAGCTCTGGTGGCTACACCTTC.

V and J are TRBV7-2 and TRBJ1-1; weak D call: TRBD1 (5 bases). The V end was cut by 1 base, the J end by 8 bases, with 11 bases between. Looked up from germline, CDR1 is SGHTA and CDR2 is FQGNSA. The CDR3 has 13 residues. The CDR3, as DNA: TGTGCCAGCAGCTTAGGCAACAGGAACGAAGCTTTCTTT. It translates to CASSLGNRNEAFF. Combining the CDR3 with reference TRBV7-2 and TRBJ1-1 gives the whole variable domain GAGVSQSPSNKVTEKGKDVELRCDPISGHTALYWYRQSLGQGLEFLIYFQGNSAPDKSGLPSDRFSAERTGGSVSTLTIQRTQQEDSAVYLCASSLGNRNEAFFGQGTRLTVV.

V and J are TRBV6-5 and TRBJ1-5, with D possibly matching TRBD1 (5 bases). The ends were cut back, 0 bases at V and 4 bases at J, with 7 bases in the middle. The CDR3 is made up of 14 amino acids. CDR1 and CDR2 (germline): MNHEY, SVGAGI. The CDR3 nucleotides read TGTGCCAGCAGTTACTCGAGGGGAAATCAGCCCCAGCATTTT. Translating gives CASSYSRGNQPQHF.

This rearrangement joins TRBV19 to TRBJ1-2, with D possibly being TRBD1 (5 bases). This CDR3 has 15 residues. Per the germline V gene, CDR1 is LNHDA and CDR2 is SQIVND (reference sequence). Trimming left V 6 bases short and J 5 bases short, with 19 bases between. The CDR3: CASRHTGTKIYGYTF. CDR3 in DNA: TGTGCCAGTAGACACACCGGGACGAAGATTTATGGCTACACCTTC.

The chain has TRBV11-2 and TRBJ2-7; D is possibly TRBD2 (6 bases). The CDR3 extends over 15 amino acids. V dropped 5 bases and J dropped 7 bases, with 21 bases sitting between them. CDR1 SGHAT and CDR2 FQNNGV come from the germline V gene. The CDR3 loop reads CASSPQSGGLGEQYF. The CDR3 DNA is TGTGCCAGCAGCCCCCAATCTGGGGGGTTGGGGGAGCAGTACTTC.

The chain couples TRBV7-3 to TRBJ2-1; the match to TRBD2 covers 8 bases. Germline CDR1 reads SGHTA; CDR2 reads FQGTGA. Trimming removed 4 bases from V and 10 bases from J; junction bases left unmatched: 18. CDR3 length equals 17 residues. CDR3 DNA: TGTGCCAGCAGCTCCCTAGCGGGCGCCCTTACGGGGGAAGAGCAGTTCTTC. Translated: CASSSLAGALTGEEQFF.

The genes are TRBV6-1 and TRBJ2-1; 12 nucleotides agree with TRBD2. V dropped 0 bases and J dropped 8; count of bases not matched to a gene: 8. CDR3 length: 17 amino acids. Germline assignment: CDR1 MNHNS and CDR2 SASEGT. This chain's CDR3 is CASSEAKLAGGSHEQFF. The DNA of the CDR3 is TGTGCCAGCAGTGAAGCGAAACTAGCGGGAGGTTCGCATGAGCAGTTCTTC.